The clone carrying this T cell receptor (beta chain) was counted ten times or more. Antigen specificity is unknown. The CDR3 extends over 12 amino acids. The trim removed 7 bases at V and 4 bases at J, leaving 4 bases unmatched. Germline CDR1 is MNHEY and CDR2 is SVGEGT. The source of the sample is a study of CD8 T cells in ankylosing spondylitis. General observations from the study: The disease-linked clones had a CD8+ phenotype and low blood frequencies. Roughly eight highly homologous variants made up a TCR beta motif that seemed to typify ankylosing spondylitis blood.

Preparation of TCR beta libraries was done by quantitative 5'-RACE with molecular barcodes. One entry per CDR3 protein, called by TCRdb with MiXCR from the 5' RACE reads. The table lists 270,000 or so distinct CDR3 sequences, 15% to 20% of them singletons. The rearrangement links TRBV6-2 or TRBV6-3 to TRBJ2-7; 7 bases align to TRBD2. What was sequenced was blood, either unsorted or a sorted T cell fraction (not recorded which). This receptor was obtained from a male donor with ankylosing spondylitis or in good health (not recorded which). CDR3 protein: CASNSGGYEQYF. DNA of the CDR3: TGTGCCAGCAATTCGGGGGGATACGAGCAGTACTTC.